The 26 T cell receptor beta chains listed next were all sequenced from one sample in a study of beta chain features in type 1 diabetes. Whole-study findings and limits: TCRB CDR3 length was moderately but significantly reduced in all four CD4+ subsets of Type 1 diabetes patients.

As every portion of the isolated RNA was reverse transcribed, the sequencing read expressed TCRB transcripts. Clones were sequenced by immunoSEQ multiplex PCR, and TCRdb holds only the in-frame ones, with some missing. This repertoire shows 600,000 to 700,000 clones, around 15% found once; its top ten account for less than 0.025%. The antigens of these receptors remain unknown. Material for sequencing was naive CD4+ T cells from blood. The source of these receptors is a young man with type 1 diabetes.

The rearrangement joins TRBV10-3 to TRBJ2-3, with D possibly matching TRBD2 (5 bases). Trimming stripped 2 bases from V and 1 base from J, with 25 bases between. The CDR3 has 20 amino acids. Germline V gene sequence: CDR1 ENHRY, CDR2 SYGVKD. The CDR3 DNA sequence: TGTGCCATCAGTGAGCCTAAGTGGAGTGGGCCTAGAGCGGGCACAGATACGCAGTATTTT. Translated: CAISEPKWSGPRAGTDTQYF.

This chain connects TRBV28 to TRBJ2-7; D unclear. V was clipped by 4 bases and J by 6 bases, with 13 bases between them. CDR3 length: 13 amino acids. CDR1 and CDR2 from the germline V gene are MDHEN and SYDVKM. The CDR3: CASSSPGSGEQYF. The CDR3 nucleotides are TGTGCCAGCAGTTCCCCAGGATCCGGCGAGCAGTACTTC.

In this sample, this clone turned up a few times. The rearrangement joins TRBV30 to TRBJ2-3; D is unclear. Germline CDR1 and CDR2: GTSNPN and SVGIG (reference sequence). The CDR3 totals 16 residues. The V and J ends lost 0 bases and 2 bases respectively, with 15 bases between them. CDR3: CAWSVRGTRFTDTQYF. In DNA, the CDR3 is TGTGCCTGGAGTGTACGTGGCACGAGGTTCACAGATACGCAGTATTTT. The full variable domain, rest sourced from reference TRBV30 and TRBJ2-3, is SQTIHQWPATLVQPVGSPLSLECTVEGTSNPNLYWYRQAAGRGLQLLFYSVGIGQISSEVPQNLSASRPQDRQFILSSKKLLLSDSGFYLCAWSVRGTRFTDTQYFGPGTRLTVL.

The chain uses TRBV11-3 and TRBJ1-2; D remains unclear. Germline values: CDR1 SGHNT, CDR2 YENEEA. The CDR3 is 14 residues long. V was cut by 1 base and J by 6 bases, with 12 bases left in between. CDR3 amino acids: CASSLGLGDHGYTF. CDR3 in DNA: TGTGCCAGCAGCTTAGGACTCGGCGATCATGGCTACACCTTC.

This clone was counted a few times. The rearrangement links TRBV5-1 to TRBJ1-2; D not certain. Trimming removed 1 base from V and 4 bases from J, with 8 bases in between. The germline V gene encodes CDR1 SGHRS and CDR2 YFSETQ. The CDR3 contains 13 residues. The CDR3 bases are TGCGCCAGCAGCTTGTCTGACTCCTATGGCTACACCTTC. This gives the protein CASSLSDSYGYTF.

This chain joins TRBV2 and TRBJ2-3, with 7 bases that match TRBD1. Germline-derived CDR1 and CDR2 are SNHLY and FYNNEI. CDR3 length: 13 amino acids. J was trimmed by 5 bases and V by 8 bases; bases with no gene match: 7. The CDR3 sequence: CASDDRVGDTQYF. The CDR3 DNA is TGTGCCAGCGATGACAGGGTTGGAGATACGCAGTATTTT.

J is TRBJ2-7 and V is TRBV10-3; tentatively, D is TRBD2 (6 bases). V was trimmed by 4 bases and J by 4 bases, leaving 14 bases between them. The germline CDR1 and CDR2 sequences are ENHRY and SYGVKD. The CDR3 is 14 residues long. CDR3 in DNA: TGTGCCATCAGTGGGTTCAAGGAGGGATACGAGCAGTACTTC. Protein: CAISGFKEGYEQYF.

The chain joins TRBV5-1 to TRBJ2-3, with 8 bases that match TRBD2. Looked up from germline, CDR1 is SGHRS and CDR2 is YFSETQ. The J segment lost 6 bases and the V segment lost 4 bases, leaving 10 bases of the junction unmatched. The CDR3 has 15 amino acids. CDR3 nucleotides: TGCGCCAGCAGCCCGGGGACTAGGGGAAGCGATACGCAGTATTTT. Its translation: CASSPGTRGSDTQYF.

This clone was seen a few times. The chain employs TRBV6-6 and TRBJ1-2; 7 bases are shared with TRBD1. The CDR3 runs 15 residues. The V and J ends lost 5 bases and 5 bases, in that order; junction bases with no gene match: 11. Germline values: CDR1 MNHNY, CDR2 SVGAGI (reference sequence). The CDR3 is CASSANGARGYGYTF. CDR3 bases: TGTGCCAGCAGTGCTAATGGGGCCAGGGGGTATGGCTACACCTTC.

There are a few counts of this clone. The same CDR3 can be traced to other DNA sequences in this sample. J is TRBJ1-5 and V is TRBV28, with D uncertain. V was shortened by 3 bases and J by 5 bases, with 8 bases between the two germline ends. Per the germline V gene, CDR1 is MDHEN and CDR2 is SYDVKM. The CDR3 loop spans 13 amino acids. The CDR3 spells CASSFLSDQPQHF. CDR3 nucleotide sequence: TGTGCCAGCAGTTTCCTTTCTGATCAGCCCCAGCATTTT.

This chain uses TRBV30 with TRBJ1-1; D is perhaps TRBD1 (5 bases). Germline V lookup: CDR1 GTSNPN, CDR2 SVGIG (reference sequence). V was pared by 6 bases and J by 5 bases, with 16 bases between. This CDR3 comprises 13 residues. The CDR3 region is CACLWGDWTEAFF. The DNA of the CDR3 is TGTGCCTGCCTATGGGGGGATTGGACTGAAGCTTTCTTT.

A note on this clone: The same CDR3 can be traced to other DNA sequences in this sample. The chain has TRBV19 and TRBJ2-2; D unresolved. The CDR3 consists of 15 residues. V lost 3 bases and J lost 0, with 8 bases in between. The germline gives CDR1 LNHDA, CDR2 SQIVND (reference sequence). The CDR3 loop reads CASSIGQANTGELFF. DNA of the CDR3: TGTGCCAGTAGTATTGGCCAGGCGAACACCGGGGAGCTGTTTTTT.

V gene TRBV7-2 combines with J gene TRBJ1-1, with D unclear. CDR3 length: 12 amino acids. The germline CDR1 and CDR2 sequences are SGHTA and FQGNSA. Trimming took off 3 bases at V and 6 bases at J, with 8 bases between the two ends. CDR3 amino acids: CASSFLGSEAFF. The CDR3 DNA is TGTGCCAGCAGCTTTTTGGGATCTGAAGCTTTCTTT.

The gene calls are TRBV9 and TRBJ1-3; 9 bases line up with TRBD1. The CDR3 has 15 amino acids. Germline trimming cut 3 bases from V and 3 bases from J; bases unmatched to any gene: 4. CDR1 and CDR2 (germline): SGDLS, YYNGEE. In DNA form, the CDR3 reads TGTGCCAGCAGCGAAGGGACAGGGTTTGGAAACACCATATATTTT. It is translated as CASSEGTGFGNTIYF.

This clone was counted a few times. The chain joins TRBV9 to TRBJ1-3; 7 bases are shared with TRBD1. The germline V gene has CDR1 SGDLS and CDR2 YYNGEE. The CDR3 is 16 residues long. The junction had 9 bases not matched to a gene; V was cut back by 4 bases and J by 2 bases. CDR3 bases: TGTGCCAGCAGCACACGACAGGGCTCTGCTGGAAACACCATATATTTT. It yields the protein CASSTRQGSAGNTIYF.

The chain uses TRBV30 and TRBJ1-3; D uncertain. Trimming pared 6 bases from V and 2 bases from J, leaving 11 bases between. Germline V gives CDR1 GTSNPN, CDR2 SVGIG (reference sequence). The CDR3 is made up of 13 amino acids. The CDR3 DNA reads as TGTGCCTGCTCAACCCTGCCTGGAAACACCATATATTTT. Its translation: CACSTLPGNTIYF.

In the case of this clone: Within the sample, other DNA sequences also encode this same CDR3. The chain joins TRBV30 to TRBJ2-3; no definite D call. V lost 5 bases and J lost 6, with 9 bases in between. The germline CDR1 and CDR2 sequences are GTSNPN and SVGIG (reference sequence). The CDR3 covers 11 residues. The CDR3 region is CAWSEADTQYF. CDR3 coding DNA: TGTGCCTGGTCGGAAGCGGATACGCAGTATTTT.

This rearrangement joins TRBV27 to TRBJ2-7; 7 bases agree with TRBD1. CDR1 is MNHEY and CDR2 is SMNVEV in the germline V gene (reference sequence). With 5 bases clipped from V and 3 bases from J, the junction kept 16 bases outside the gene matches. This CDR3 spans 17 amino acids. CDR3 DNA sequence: TGTGCCAGCAGTATGTTGGCAGGGGGTATGGTCTACTACGAGCAGTACTTC. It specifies CASSMLAGGMVYYEQYF.

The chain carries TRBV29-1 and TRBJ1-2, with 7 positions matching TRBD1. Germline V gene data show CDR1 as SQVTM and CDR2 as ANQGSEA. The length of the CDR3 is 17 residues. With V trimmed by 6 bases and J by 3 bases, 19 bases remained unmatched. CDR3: CSVVQGTEFLVDYGYTF. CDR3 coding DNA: TGCAGCGTCGTTCAGGGGACAGAATTTCTCGTTGACTATGGCTACACCTTC.

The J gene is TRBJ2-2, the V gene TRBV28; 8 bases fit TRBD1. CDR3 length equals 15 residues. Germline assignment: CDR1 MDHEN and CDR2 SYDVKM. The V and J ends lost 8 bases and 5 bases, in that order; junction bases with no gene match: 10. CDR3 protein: CASLARDRRTGELFF. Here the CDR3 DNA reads TGTGCCAGCCTAGCCCGGGACAGGAGGACCGGGGAGCTGTTTTTT.

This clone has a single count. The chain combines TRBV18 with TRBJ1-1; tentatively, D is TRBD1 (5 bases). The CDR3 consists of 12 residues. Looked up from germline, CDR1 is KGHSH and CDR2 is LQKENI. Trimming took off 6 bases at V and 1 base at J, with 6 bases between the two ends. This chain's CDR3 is CASSTGNTEAFF. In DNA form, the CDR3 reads TGTGCCAGCTCCACAGGGAACACTGAAGCTTTCTTT.

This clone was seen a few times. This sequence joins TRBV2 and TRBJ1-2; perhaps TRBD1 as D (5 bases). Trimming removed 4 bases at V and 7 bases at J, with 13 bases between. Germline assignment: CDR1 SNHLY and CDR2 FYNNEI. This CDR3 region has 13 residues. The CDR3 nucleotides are TGTGCCAGCAGTGTCGACAGATACGGTGGCTACACCTTC. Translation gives CASSVDRYGGYTF.

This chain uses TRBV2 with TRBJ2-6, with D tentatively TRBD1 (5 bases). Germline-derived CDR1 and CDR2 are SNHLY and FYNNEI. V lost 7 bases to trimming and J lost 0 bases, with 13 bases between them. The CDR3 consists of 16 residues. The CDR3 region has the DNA TGTGCCAGCAAAAACAGGACAAGCTCTGGGGCCAACGTCCTGACTTTC. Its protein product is CASKNRTSSGANVLTF. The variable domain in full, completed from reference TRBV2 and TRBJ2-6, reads EPEVTQTPSHQVTQMGQEVILRCVPISNHLYFYWYRQILGQKVEFLVSFYNNEISEKSEIFDDQFSVERPDGSNFTLKIRSTKLEDSAMYFCASKNRTSSGANVLTFGAGSRLTVL.

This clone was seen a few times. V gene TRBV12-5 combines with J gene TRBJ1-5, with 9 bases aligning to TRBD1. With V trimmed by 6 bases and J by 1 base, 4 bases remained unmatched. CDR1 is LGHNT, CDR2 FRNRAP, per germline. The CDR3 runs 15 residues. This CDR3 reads CASGRDRASNQPQHF. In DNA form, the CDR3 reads TGTGCTAGTGGACGGGACAGGGCCAGCAATCAGCCCCAGCATTTT. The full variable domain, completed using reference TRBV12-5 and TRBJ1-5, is DARVTQTPRHKVTEMGQEVTMRCQPILGHNTVFWYRQTMMQGLELLAYFRNRAPLDDSGMPKDRFSAEMPDATLATLKIQPSEPRDSAVYFCASGRDRASNQPQHFGDGTRLSIL.

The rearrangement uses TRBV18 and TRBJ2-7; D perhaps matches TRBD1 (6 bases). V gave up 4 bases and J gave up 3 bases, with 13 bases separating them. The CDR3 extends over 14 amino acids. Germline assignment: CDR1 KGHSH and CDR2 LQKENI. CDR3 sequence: CASSRQVDNYEQYF. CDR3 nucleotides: TGTGCCAGCTCACGACAGGTGGACAACTACGAGCAGTACTTC.

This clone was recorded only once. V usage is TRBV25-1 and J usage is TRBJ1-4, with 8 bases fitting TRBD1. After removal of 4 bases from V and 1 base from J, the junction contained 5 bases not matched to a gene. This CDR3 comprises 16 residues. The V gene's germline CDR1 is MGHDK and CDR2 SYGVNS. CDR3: CASSAGQGGTNEKLFF. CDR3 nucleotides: TGTGCCAGCAGTGCTGGACAGGGAGGAACTAATGAAAAACTGTTTTTT. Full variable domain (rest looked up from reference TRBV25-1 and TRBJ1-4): EADIYQTPRYLVIGTGKKITLECSQTMGHDKMYWYQQDPGMELHLIHYSYGVNSTEKGDLSSESTVSRIRTEHFPLTLESARPSHTSQYLCASSAGQGGTNEKLFFGSGTQLSVL.